The subject of this entry is one TCR beta chain. The antigen is undetermined. TCR sequencing used cDNA made by reverse transcription of extracted RNA. Measured with immunoSEQ multiplex PCR; TCRdb has only the in-frame clones, and not every one. The sample gives over 85,000 clones, under 70% of which show up once; about a sixth is in the top ten. This entry is derived from a study of CD8+ T cells in alopecia areata. Overall study: Tofacitinib administration to treated patients was oral, at 5 to 10 mg twice daily. For treated patients, severity scores reflected the percentage of scalp area affected.

Study-wide points: Links between baseline CD8+ expansion and response need larger treated cohorts.

Treatment given: oral pan-JAK inhibitor, 5-10 mg twice daily. Alopecia areata patients provided lesional scalp punch biopsies and peripheral blood, both collected for the study. The germline V gene has CDR1 MNHEY and CDR2 SVGAGI. The CDR3 runs 12 residues. V lost 6 bases to trimming and J lost 6 bases, with 11 bases between them. This chain uses TRBV6-5 with TRBJ1-2; tentatively, D is TRBD1 (6 bases). This sequence originates from a human donor with alopecia areata. Sequencing used CD8+ T cells sorted from blood, obtained at week 4, from a patient treated with tofacitinib. Here the CDR3 DNA reads TGTGCCAGCAGCCCCGGGACACATGGCTACACCTTC. It translates to CASSPGTHGYTF.